This T cell receptor beta chain was recorded in a study of read filtering for tumor transcriptome and immune sequencing. Overall study context: The cohort had over 16 men and more than 11 women aged roughly 47 to 90, mean approximately 66 years. Study outcomes and limitations: In IR-seq, single-read clonotypes were roughly 82% of clonotypes but 3% to 3.5% of reads.

The library was built from approximately 400 ng RNA with molecular barcoded adaptors for alpha/delta and beta/gamma chains. TCRdb called the reads again in MiXCR, with one record for every CDR3 protein. The sample shows roughly 41,000 distinct CDR3 sequences, 12% to 15% of them seen only once. V trimming: 10 bases; J trimming: 9 bases; junction bases outside the gene matches: 15. The CDR3 has 15 residues. CDR1 and CDR2 from the germline V gene are MNHNS and SASEGT. This clonotype was observed at least ten times. Antigen: not known. The sequencing sample was made of a population of CD138-negative cells sorted from bone marrow. The TCR comes from a donor aged 40 or over with multiple myeloma. V and J are TRBV6-1 and TRBJ1-6, with 7 bases fitting TRBD1. This CDR3 is CATSSVRGLGSPLHF. The CDR3 DNA reads TGTGCCACCTCCAGCGTGAGGGGGCTCGGTTCACCCCTCCACTTT.